This TCR beta chain was found in a study of tissue T cells after allogeneic stem cell transplantation. Study information: Steroid-refractory graft-versus-host disease after allogeneic hematopoietic cell transplant qualified adults for prospective research-autopsy enrollment.

CDR3 length equals 12 residues. The V and J ends lost 5 bases and 8 bases respectively, with 12 bases between them. Germline V gene data show CDR1 as SNHLY and CDR2 as FYNNEI. Clones were sequenced by immunoSEQ multiplex PCR, and TCRdb holds only the in-frame ones, with some missing. The sample shows around 28,000 clones, 65% to 90% of them seen only once. The specimen was blood, collected before transplantation. The chain has TRBV2 and TRBJ1-2; D unclear. This receptor was obtained from a woman aged 18 to 55 who later had graft-versus-host disease after an allogeneic stem cell transplant. The CDR3 bases are TGTGCCAGCAGTATGGAGCGGGTAGGCTACACCTTC. It translates to CASSMERVGYTF.